Sequencing of this TCR beta chain was carried out in a study of blood T cells in healthy people across ages. Study observations and caveats: Higher naive T cell percentage went strongly together with higher TCR beta diversity.

It was with a sample-barcoded 5' primer and a J-beta primer mix that a second PCR of roughly 7 to 12 cycles was run. A single record per CDR3 protein comes from TCRdb applying MiXCR to the 5' RACE reads. The sample shows approximately 760,000 distinct CDR3 sequences, roughly 25% of them seen only once. Germline assignment: CDR1 MNHEY and CDR2 SVGAGI. V lost 6 bases and J 2 bases, leaving 13 bases between the germline ends. The CDR3 is 14 amino acids. This clonotype occurred a few times. Its specificity is not known. This sample was shared with a second study, whose subject was T cells of mothers and their children. That work states: A few healthy Caucasian mothers served as donors, and their six children did as well. Slightly higher, non-significant overlap characterized related mother-child pairs relative to unrelated pairs. There was no detection of any persistent microchimeric T cell clones.

Sequenced: blood. The genes are TRBV6-5 and TRBJ2-5; D not certain. The TCR comes from a boy between 10 and 17 years old in good health. DNA of the CDR3: TGTGCCAGCAGCAGCCAATGGATACAAGAGACCCAGTACTTC. This codes for CASSSQWIQETQYF.